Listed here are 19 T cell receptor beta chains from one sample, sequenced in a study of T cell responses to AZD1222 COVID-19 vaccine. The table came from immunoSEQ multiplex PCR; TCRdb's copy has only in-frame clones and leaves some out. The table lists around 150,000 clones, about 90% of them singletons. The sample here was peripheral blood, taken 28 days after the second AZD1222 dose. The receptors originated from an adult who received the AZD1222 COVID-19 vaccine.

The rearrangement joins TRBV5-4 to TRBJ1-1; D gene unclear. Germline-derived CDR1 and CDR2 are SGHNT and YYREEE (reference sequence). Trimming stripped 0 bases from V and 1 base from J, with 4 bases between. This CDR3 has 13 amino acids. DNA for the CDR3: TGTGCCAGCAGCTTGGTAGCGAACACTGAAGCTTTCTTT. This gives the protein CASSLVANTEAFF. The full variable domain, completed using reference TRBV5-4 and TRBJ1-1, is ETGVTQSPTHLIKTRGQQVTLRCSSQSGHNTVSWYQQALGQGPQFIFQYYREEENGRGNFPPRFSGLQFPNYSSELNVNALELDDSALYLCASSLVANTEAFFGQGTRLTVV.

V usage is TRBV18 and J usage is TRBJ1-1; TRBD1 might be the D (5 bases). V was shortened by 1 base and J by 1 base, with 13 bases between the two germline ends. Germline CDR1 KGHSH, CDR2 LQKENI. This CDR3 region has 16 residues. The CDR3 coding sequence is TGTGCCAGCTCACCACGGGGGGGGATAGCGAACACTGAAGCTTTCTTT. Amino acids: CASSPRGGIANTEAFF. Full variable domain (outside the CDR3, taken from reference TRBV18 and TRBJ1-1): NAGVMQNPRHLVRRRGQEARLRCSPMKGHSHVYWYRQLPEEGLKFMVYLQKENIIDESGMPKERFSAEFPKEGPSILRIQQVVRGDSAAYFCASSPRGGIANTEAFFGQGTRLTVV.

The CDR3 protein is CASSPPVGLYGYTF. The CDR3 DNA sequence: TGTGCCAGCTCACCACCGGTGGGACTGTATGGCTACACCTTC. V and J are TRBV18 and TRBJ1-2; D is perhaps TRBD1 (5 bases). The germline CDR1 and CDR2 sequences are KGHSH and LQKENI. V lost 0 bases and J 5 bases, leaving 10 bases between the germline ends. The CDR3 runs to 14 residues.

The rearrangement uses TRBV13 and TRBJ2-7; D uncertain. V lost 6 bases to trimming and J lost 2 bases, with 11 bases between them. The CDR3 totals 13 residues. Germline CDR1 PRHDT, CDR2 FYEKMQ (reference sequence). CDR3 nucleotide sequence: TGTGCCAGCAGTTCGACTGGGACCTACGAGCAGTACTTC. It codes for CASSSTGTYEQYF.

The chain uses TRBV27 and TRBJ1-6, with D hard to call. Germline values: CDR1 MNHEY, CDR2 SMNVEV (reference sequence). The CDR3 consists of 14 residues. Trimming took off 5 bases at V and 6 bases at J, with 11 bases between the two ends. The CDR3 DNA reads TGTGCCAGCAGTCGGAAAGCCGGTAATTCACCCCTCCACTTT. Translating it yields CASSRKAGNSPLHF.

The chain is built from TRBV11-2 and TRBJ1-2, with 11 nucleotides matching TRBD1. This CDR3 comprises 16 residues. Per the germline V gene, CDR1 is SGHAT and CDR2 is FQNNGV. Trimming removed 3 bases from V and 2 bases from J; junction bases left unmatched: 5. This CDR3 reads CASSFGTGGLNYGYTF. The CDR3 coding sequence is TGTGCCAGCAGCTTCGGGACAGGGGGACTCAACTATGGCTACACCTTC.

The CDR3 here is CATSRGGGSNQPQHF. CDR3 coding DNA: TGTGCCACCAGCAGAGGAGGGGGTAGCAATCAGCCCCAGCATTTT. V is TRBV15 and J is TRBJ1-5; the D gene is possibly TRBD1 (6 bases). Trimming left V 1 base short and J 0 bases short, with 7 bases between. CDR3 size: 15 residues. Germline V gene sequence: CDR1 LNHNV, CDR2 YYDKDF (reference sequence).

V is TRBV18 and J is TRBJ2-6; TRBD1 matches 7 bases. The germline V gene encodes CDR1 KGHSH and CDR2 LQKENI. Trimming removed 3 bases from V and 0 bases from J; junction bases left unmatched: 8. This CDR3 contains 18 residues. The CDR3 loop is CASSPPGQTLSGANVLTF. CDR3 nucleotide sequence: TGTGCCAGCTCACCGCCGGGACAGACCCTCTCTGGGGCCAACGTCCTGACTTTC.

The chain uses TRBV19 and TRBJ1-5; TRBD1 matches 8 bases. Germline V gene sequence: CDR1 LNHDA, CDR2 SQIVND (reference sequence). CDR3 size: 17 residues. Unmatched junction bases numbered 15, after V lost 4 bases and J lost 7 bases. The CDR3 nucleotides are TGTGCCAGTAGTAACCCCTCGGGCGACGCAGGGGGCCAGCCCCAGCATTTT. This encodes CASSNPSGDAGGQPQHF.

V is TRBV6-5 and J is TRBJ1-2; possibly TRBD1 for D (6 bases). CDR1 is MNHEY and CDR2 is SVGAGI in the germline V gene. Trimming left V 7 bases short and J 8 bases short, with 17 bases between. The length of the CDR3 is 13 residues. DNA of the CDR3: TGTGCCAGCAAGTCGAAGGGGGTCGGGGGCTACACCTTC. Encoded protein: CASKSKGVGGYTF.

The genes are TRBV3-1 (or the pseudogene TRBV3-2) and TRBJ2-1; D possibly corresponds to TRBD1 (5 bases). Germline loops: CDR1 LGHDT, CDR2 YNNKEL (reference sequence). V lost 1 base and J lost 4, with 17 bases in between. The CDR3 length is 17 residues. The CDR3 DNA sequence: TGTGCCAGCAGCCAAGCGACAAGGGGCAGGGCGTACAATGAGCAGTTCTTC. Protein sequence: CASSQATRGRAYNEQFF.

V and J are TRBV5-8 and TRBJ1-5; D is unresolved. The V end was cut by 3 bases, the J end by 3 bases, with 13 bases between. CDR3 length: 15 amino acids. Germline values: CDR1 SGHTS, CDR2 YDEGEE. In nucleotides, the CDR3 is TGTGCCAGCAGCTCCTACAGCCTTGACAATCAGCCCCAGCATTTT. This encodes CASSSYSLDNQPQHF. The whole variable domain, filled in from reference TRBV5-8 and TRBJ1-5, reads EAGVTQSPTHLIKTRGQQATLRCSPISGHTSVYWYQQALGLGLQFLLWYDEGEERNRGNFPPRFSGRQFPNYSSELNVNALELEDSALYLCASSSYSLDNQPQHFGDGTRLSIL.

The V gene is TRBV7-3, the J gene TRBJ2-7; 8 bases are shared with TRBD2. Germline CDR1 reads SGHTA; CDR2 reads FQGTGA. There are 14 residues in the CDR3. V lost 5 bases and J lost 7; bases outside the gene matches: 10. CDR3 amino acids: CASSPQGTRGEQYF. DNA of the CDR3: TGTGCCAGCAGCCCACAAGGGACTAGAGGGGAGCAGTACTTC. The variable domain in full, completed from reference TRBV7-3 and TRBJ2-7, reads GAGVSQTPSNKVTEKGKYVELRCDPISGHTALYWYRQSLGQGPEFLIYFQGTGAADDSGLPNDRFFAVRPEGSVSTLKIQRTERGDSAVYLCASSPQGTRGEQYFGPGTRLTVT.

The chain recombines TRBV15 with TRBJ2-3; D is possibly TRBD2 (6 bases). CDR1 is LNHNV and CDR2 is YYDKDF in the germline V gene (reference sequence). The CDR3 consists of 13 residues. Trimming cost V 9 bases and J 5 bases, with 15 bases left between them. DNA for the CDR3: TGTGCCACTGGAGGGCGGGGATTAGATACGCAGTATTTT. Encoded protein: CATGGRGLDTQYF.

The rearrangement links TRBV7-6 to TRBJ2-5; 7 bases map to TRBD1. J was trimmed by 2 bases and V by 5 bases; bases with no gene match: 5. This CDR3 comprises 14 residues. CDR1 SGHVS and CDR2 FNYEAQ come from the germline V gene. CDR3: CASSLGQSQETQYF. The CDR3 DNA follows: TGTGCCAGCAGCCTGGGACAGAGTCAAGAGACCCAGTACTTC.

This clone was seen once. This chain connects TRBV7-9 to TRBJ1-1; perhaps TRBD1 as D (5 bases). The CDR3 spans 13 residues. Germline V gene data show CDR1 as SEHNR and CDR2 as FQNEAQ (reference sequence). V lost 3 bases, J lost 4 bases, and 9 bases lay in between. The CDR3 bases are TGTGCCAGCAGCTTCTGGGGGAGCACTGAAGCTTTCTTT. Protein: CASSFWGSTEAFF.

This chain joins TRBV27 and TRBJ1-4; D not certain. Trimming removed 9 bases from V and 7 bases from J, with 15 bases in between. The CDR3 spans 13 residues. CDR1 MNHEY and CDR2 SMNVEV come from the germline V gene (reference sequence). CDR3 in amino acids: CASRKRESEKLFF. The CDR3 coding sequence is TGTGCCAGTCGTAAGAGGGAGAGTGAAAAACTGTTTTTT.

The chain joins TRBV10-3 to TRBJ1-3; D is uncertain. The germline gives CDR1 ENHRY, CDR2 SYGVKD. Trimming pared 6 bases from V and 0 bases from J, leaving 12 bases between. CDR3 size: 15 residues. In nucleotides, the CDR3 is TGTGCCATCAGCCCGCAGCCTAGCTCTGGAAACACCATATATTTT. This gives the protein CAISPQPSSGNTIYF.

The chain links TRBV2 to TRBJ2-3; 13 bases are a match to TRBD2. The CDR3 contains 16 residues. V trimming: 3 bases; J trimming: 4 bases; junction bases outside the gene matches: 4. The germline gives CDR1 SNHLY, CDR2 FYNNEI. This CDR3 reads CASSETGLAGADTQYF. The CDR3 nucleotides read TGTGCCAGCAGTGAGACCGGACTAGCGGGAGCAGATACGCAGTATTTT.